The 32 T cell receptor beta chains in this list originate from one sample, sequenced in a study of cytomegalovirus exposure and HLA in healthy donors. The PCR contained 60 Vbeta and 13 Jbeta primers. TCRdb keeps only in-frame clones here, not all; method: immunoSEQ multiplex PCR. The sample holds roughly 170,000 clones; 84% are singletons and the top ten take 4.8%. Input material: PBMCs. The receptors come from a girl aged 10-17 years in good health and CMV-seropositive.

V is TRBV5-6 and J is TRBJ1-5; a weak D match, TRBD1 (6 bases). Per germline, CDR1 SGHDT and CDR2 YYEEEE. Deletions cut 4 bases from V and 0 bases from J, with 8 bases between. CDR3 length: 14 amino acids. CDR3 nucleotide sequence: TGTGCCAGCAGCCCGGGACATAGCAATCAGCCCCAGCATTTT. Its translation: CASSPGHSNQPQHF.

The chain links TRBV27 to TRBJ2-1; 9 bases line up with TRBD1. The CDR3 is made up of 15 amino acids. V lost 5 bases and J lost 7; bases outside the gene matches: 9. Germline CDR1 MNHEY, CDR2 SMNVEV (reference sequence). The CDR3: CASSRLGQGGNEQFF. DNA for the CDR3: TGTGCCAGCAGTCGTTTGGGACAGGGTGGGAATGAGCAGTTCTTC.

This chain connects TRBV27 to TRBJ1-5, with 9 bases matching TRBD1. The trim removed 5 bases at V and 4 bases at J, leaving 6 bases unmatched. The V gene's germline CDR1 is MNHEY and CDR2 SMNVEV (reference sequence). There are 15 residues in the CDR3. This CDR3 reads CASSPQGAGNQPQHF. The CDR3 coding sequence is TGTGCCAGCAGTCCACAGGGGGCAGGAAATCAGCCCCAGCATTTT.

The rearrangement uses TRBV7-3 and TRBJ2-1; D is undetermined. This CDR3 contains 13 residues. The germline V and J ends were trimmed by 1 base and 5 bases, with 6 bases remaining between them. CDR1 is SGHTA and CDR2 is FQGTGA in the germline V gene. This CDR3 reads CASSLSRDNEQFF. CDR3 DNA sequence: TGTGCCAGCAGCTTAAGTCGGGACAATGAGCAGTTCTTC.

CDR3 region: CASSQDTGYGYTF. The CDR3 DNA reads TGCGCCAGCAGCCAAGATACGGGTTATGGCTACACCTTC. The chain couples TRBV4-1 to TRBJ1-2; unclear D gene. V was cut by 0 bases and J by 5 bases, with 7 bases left in between. CDR3 length: 13 amino acids. In germline, CDR1 is MGHRA, CDR2 YSYEKL.

The CDR3 sequence is CASSSTGNSGNTIYF. As DNA, the CDR3 is TGTGCCAGCAGCTCTACAGGGAACTCTGGAAACACCATATATTTT. This chain connects TRBV9 to TRBJ1-3, with a tentative D call TRBD1 (6 bases). Germline V gene lookup returns CDR1 SGDLS and CDR2 YYNGEE. Trimming stripped 4 bases from V and 0 bases from J, with 11 bases between. The length of the CDR3 is 15 residues.

The chain links TRBV11-2 to TRBJ1-1, with 7 bases that match TRBD1. Trimming cost V 5 bases and J 1 base; bases outside gene matches: 7. In germline, CDR1 is SGHAT, CDR2 FQNNGV. This CDR3 has 15 amino acids. The CDR3 DNA follows: TGTGCCAGCAGCGCCCCGGGGACAGCGAACACTGAAGCTTTCTTT. Protein product: CASSAPGTANTEAFF.

The chain is built from TRBV9 and TRBJ2-1, with D tentatively TRBD2 (6 bases). V was trimmed by 3 bases and J by 7 bases, leaving 11 bases between them. CDR1 and CDR2 from the germline V gene are SGDLS and YYNGEE. This CDR3 has 13 residues. This CDR3 is CASSGPGGNEQFF. The DNA for the CDR3 is TGTGCCAGCAGCGGCCCCGGGGGTAATGAGCAGTTCTTC.

The chain is built from TRBV7-9 and TRBJ2-7; no firm D call. This CDR3 region has 12 residues. Germline CDR1 is SEHNR and CDR2 is FQNEAQ (reference sequence). Trimming left V 2 bases short and J 5 bases short, with 7 bases between. The CDR3 sequence: CASSLIEHEQYF. As DNA, the CDR3 is TGTGCCAGCAGCTTAATAGAGCACGAGCAGTACTTC.

The CDR3 nucleotides are TGTGCCATCAGTGGAGTAGCAGGGGGCGCAGCAAGCAATCAGCCCCAGCATTTT. As protein: CAISGVAGGAASNQPQHF. The chain is built from TRBV10-3 and TRBJ1-5, with 8 bases matching TRBD1. There are 18 residues in the CDR3. Germline V gene lookup returns CDR1 ENHRY and CDR2 SYGVKD. V shed 4 bases, J shed 1 base, and the junction held 12 bases outside the gene matches.

The chain links TRBV4-2 to TRBJ1-2; D gene ambiguous. CDR1 and CDR2 (germline): LGHNA, YNFKEQ. V was pared by 1 base and J by 0 bases, with 15 bases between. The CDR3 sequence is 17 residues long. CDR3 sequence reads: CASSQVKVDLANYGYTF. The CDR3 DNA is TGTGCCAGCAGCCAAGTTAAGGTAGACCTAGCTAACTATGGCTACACCTTC.

The chain is built from TRBV11-3 and TRBJ2-1, with TRBD2 matching over 12 bases. The germline gives CDR1 SGHNT, CDR2 YENEEA. CDR3 length equals 17 residues. V was pared by 0 bases and J by 2 bases, with 2 bases of the junction left unmatched. CDR3 DNA: TGTGCCAGCAGCTTAGATTCTAGCGGGGGGGCCTACAATGAGCAGTTCTTC. It specifies CASSLDSSGGAYNEQFF.

V is TRBV5-1 and J is TRBJ2-7, with 10 bases aligning to TRBD1. V lost 4 bases to trimming and J lost 2 bases; unmatched junction nucleotides: 12. CDR1 SGHRS and CDR2 YFSETQ come from the germline V gene. CDR3 length equals 17 residues. The CDR3 bases are TGCGCCAGCAGCCGACAACCTGCCGGGACAGGGGCCTACGAGCAGTACTTC. Translating it yields CASSRQPAGTGAYEQYF.

This rearrangement joins TRBV19 to TRBJ1-1; possible D gene TRBD1, 5 bases. V shed 0 bases and J shed 0 bases, with 17 bases lying between them. Germline V gives CDR1 LNHDA, CDR2 SQIVND (reference sequence). The CDR3 spans 18 residues. CDR3 in amino acids: CASSIDWVLRTMNTEAFF. The CDR3 bases are TGTGCCAGTAGTATAGATTGGGTTTTGAGGACAATGAACACTGAAGCTTTCTTT.

The V and J genes are TRBV5-6 and TRBJ1-4, with TRBD1 matching 7 bases. The CDR3 totals 14 residues. V gave up 4 bases and J gave up 0 bases; unmatched junction bases: 0. Germline values: CDR1 SGHDT, CDR2 YYEEEE. The chain's CDR3 is CASSTGATNEKLFF. The CDR3 DNA follows: TGTGCCAGCAGCACAGGGGCAACTAATGAAAAACTGTTTTTT.

The gene calls are TRBV6-4 and TRBJ2-7; D remains unclear. Deletions cut 6 bases from V and 0 bases from J, with 12 bases between. The CDR3 spans 14 residues. Germline CDR1 MRHNA, CDR2 SNTAGT. The CDR3 DNA follows: TGTGCCAGCAGCACAGAGACCGGCTCCTACGAGCAGTACTTC. This codes for CASSTETGSYEQYF.

The chain uses TRBV5-6 and TRBJ2-1; 7 bases agree with TRBD2. Germline V CDR1 and CDR2: SGHDT, YYEEEE. Trimming took 5 bases from V and 4 from J; bases not matched to a gene: 9. The length of the CDR3 is 15 residues. Written as DNA, the CDR3 is TGTGCCAGCAGGGGAGGGGAAAGCGGGTACAATGAGCAGTTCTTC. Protein sequence: CASRGGESGYNEQFF.

This clone occurred many times. The V gene is TRBV6-1, the J gene TRBJ1-5, with unresolved D. In germline, CDR1 is MNHNS, CDR2 SASEGT. V lost 3 bases and J lost 0, with 9 bases in between. The CDR3 totals 15 residues. CDR3 loop: CASSEVAGSNQPQHF. The CDR3 coding sequence is TGTGCCAGCAGTGAGGTGGCAGGTAGCAATCAGCCCCAGCATTTT.

Worth noting for this clone: Germline is not matched at one junction end, which may reflect a read error. V is TRBV10-1 and J is TRBJ2-3; D call uncertain. Germline lookup yields CDR1 WNHNN and CDR2 SYGVQD (reference sequence). The CDR3 consists of 13 residues. CDR3 coding DNA: TGCACCAGCAGTGAAGTAGTAACAGATACGCAGTATTTT. Protein sequence: CTSSEVVTDTQYF.

The chain combines TRBV5-5 with TRBJ2-3; TRBD2 agrees at 10 bases. The CDR3 is made up of 18 amino acids. J lost 0 bases, V lost 4 bases, and 11 bases had no gene match. Germline V gives CDR1 SGHKS, CDR2 YYEKEE (reference sequence). DNA of the CDR3: TGTGCCAGCAGCCTCCTCAGCGGGGGGGTACCTAGCACAGATACGCAGTATTTT. It codes for CASSLLSGGVPSTDTQYF.

The V gene is TRBV4-1, the J gene TRBJ2-3, with 13 positions matching TRBD2. The CDR3 has 19 residues. Germline V CDR1 and CDR2: MGHRA, YSYEKL. J gave up 5 bases and V 0 bases, and 11 bases lay outside the gene matches. The CDR3 bases are TGCGCCAGCAGCCAAGATCGACTAGCGGGGGGTCCACCTCAAGATACGCAGTATTTT. Encoded protein: CASSQDRLAGGPPQDTQYF.

The chain joins TRBV5-6 to TRBJ1-1; 7 bases are shared with TRBD1. CDR1 SGHDT and CDR2 YYEEEE come from the germline V gene. Trimming cost V 4 bases and J 13 bases; bases outside gene matches: 10. CDR3 size: 12 residues. The CDR3 loop reads CASSTLTGEDFF. CDR3 coding DNA: TGTGCCAGCAGCACATTAACAGGGGAGGATTTCTTT. Complete variable domain (other parts from reference TRBV5-6 and TRBJ1-1): DAGVTQSPTHLIKTRGQQVTLRCSPKSGHDTVSWYQQALGQGPQFIFQYYEEEERQRGNFPDRFSGHQFPNYSSELNVNALLLGDSALYLCASSTLTGEDFFGQGTRLTVV.

The J gene is TRBJ2-3, the V gene TRBV27; 7 nucleotides agree with TRBD1. The CDR3 consists of 16 residues. With V trimmed by 3 bases and J by 0 bases, 6 bases remained unmatched. CDR1 is MNHEY, CDR2 SMNVEV, per germline (reference sequence). CDR3 DNA sequence: TGTGCCAGCAGTTTCGTGGGGACAGCTAGCACAGATACGCAGTATTTT. Its protein product is CASSFVGTASTDTQYF.

V is TRBV30 and J is TRBJ1-4; 11 bases are shared with TRBD1. Germline CDR1 GTSNPN, CDR2 SVGIG (reference sequence). The trim removed 0 bases at V and 12 bases at J, leaving 9 bases unmatched. This CDR3 contains 15 residues. Written as DNA, the CDR3 is TGTGCCTGGAGTGTACGGGACAGGGGGAGTGGGGAACTGTTTTTT. Amino acid sequence: CAWSVRDRGSGELFF.

The chain combines TRBV6-5 with TRBJ1-3; 9 bases map to TRBD1. This CDR3 spans 14 amino acids. In germline, CDR1 is MNHEY, CDR2 SVGAGI. Trimming removed 5 bases from V and 7 bases from J; junction bases left unmatched: 6. The CDR3 DNA follows: TGTGCCAGCAGTCGGGGACAGGGTTTGAACACCATATATTTT. It yields the protein CASSRGQGLNTIYF.

The rearrangement joins TRBV27 to TRBJ1-2, with 9 positions matching TRBD1. From germline, CDR1 is MNHEY and CDR2 SMNVEV (reference sequence). The CDR3 is made up of 14 amino acids. After removal of 5 bases from V and 0 bases from J, the junction contained 1 base not matched to a gene. This CDR3 is CASSTGGSNYGYTF. Here the CDR3 DNA reads TGTGCCAGCAGTACAGGGGGCTCTAACTATGGCTACACCTTC.

J is TRBJ1-1 and V is TRBV9, with TRBD1 identical over 7 bases. The CDR3 loop spans 13 amino acids. CDR1 and CDR2 (germline): SGDLS, YYNGEE. The V gene end was trimmed by 3 bases and the J gene end by 2 bases; junction bases not matched to a gene: 1. CDR3 sequence reads: CASSAGGNTEAFF. In DNA, the CDR3 is TGTGCCAGCAGCGCAGGGGGTAACACTGAAGCTTTCTTT. Drawing the rest from reference TRBV9 and TRBJ1-1, the complete variable domain is DSGVTQTPKHLITATGQRVTLRCSPRSGDLSVYWYQQSLDQGLQFLIQYYNGEERAKGNILERFSAQQFPDLHSELNLSSLELGDSALYFCASSAGGNTEAFFGQGTRLTVV.

The rearrangement links TRBV2 to TRBJ2-5; weak D call: TRBD2 (6 bases). The J call may be in error: the DNA end matches TRBJ2-7 better. The CDR3 runs 18 residues. From germline, CDR1 is SNHLY and CDR2 FYNNEI. In nucleotides, the CDR3 is TGTGCCAGCAGTGAAGCGGGGACTTTAGGGCCCGTCTCCTACGAGCAGTACTTC. Protein sequence: CASSEAGTLGPVSYEQYF.

The rearrangement uses TRBV7-8 and TRBJ2-3; no clear D gene. V was pared by 3 bases and J by 1 base, with 11 bases between. Germline CDR1 reads SGHVS; CDR2 reads FQNEAQ. This CDR3 contains 15 residues. This CDR3 is CASSLGRIGTDTQYF. The DNA for the CDR3 is TGTGCCAGCAGCTTGGGCAGGATCGGCACAGATACGCAGTATTTT. The full variable domain, with the rest looked up from reference TRBV7-8 and TRBJ2-3, is GAGVSQSPRYKVAKRGQDVALRCDPISGHVSLFWYQQALGQGPEFLTYFQNEAQLDKSGLPSDRFFAERPEGSVSTLKIQRTQQEDSAVYLCASSLGRIGTDTQYFGPGTRLTVL.

This sequence joins TRBV11-2 and TRBJ1-3, with D uncertain. Trimming pared 5 bases from V and 2 bases from J, leaving 10 bases between. Germline V lookup: CDR1 SGHAT, CDR2 FQNNGV. This CDR3 has 14 amino acids. For the CDR3, the DNA is TGTGCCAGCAGCAGCTTTTTGGCTGGAAACACCATATATTTT. This gives the protein CASSSFLAGNTIYF. Complete variable domain (other parts from reference TRBV11-2 and TRBJ1-3): EAGVAQSPRYKIIEKRQSVAFWCNPISGHATLYWYQQILGQGPKLLIQFQNNGVVDDSQLPKDRFSAERLKGVDSTLKIQPAKLEDSAVYLCASSSFLAGNTIYFGEGSWLTVV.

J is TRBJ1-1 and V is TRBV7-6; 8 nucleotides match TRBD1. Germline V gives CDR1 SGHVS, CDR2 FNYEAQ. This CDR3 region has 15 residues. With V trimmed by 2 bases and J by 4 bases, 6 bases remained unmatched. In DNA form, the CDR3 reads TGTGCCAGCAGCTTACAGGGGGCTCAAGGCACTGAAGCTTTCTTT. Protein: CASSLQGAQGTEAFF.

This chain joins TRBV7-8 and TRBJ1-6, with D maybe TRBD1 (6 bases). The CDR3 covers 14 residues. Trimming pared 7 bases from V and 6 bases from J, leaving 13 bases between. From germline, CDR1 is SGHVS and CDR2 FQNEAQ. CDR3 in amino acids: CASIDQGINSPLHF. The CDR3 DNA reads TGTGCCAGCATCGATCAGGGGATTAATTCACCCCTCCACTTT.